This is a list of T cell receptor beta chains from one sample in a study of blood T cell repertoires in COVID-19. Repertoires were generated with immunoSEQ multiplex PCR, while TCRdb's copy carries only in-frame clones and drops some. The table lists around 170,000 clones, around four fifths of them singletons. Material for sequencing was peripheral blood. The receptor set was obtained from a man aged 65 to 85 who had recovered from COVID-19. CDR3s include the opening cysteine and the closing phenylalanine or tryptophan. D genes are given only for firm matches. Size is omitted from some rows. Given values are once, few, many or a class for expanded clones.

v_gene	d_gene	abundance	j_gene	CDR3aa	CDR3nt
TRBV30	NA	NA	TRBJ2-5	CAWSVQPQETQYF	TGTGCCTGGAGTGTACAGCCCCAAGAGACCCAGTACTTC
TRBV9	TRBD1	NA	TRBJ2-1	CATSRTGVGEQFF	TGTGCCACCTCCCGGACAGGGGTGGGGGAGCAGTTCTTC
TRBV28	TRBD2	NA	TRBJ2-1	CASSISAGGSEQFF	TGTGCCAGCAGCATATCAGCGGGAGGGTCTGAGCAGTTCTTC
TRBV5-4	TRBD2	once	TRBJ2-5	CASSLAGGGETQYF	TGTGCCAGCAGCTTGGCGGGAGGAGGAGAGACCCAGTACTTC
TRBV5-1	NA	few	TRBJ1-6	CASSTGSGQSSPLHF	TGCGCCAGCTCCACAGGGTCCGGTCAAAGTTCACCCCTCCACTTT
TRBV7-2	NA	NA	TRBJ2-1	CASSPGLPYNEQFF	TGTGCCAGCAGCCCTGGACTACCGTACAATGAGCAGTTCTTC
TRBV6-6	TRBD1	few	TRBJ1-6	CASKGGTDVLHF	TGTGCCAGCAAAGGAGGGACAGACGTCCTCCACTTT
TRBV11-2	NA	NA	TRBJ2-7	CASSLIPGGPTYEQYF	TGTGCCAGCAGCTTGATCCCGGGTGGCCCGACCTACGAGCAGTACTTC
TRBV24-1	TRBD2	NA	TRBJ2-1	CATSDHTSGRSEQFF	TGTGCCACCAGTGACCACACTAGCGGGAGGAGCGAGCAGTTCTTC
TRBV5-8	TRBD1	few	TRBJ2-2	CASSPGQLNTGELFF	TGTGCCAGCAGCCCGGGACAGCTGAACACCGGGGAGCTGTTTTTT
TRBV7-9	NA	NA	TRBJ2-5	CASSFNSQETQYF	TGTGCCAGCAGCTTCAACAGCCAAGAGACCCAGTACTTC
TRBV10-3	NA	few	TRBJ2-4	CAISEGGDIQYF	TGTGCCATCAGTGAGGGAGGGGACATTCAGTACTTC
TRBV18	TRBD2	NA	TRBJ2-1	CASSPLPRTSGTWSSYNEQFF	TGTGCCAGCTCACCACTACCCCGGACTAGCGGGACTTGGAGCTCCTACAATGAGCAGTTCTTC
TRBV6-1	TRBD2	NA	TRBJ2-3	CASSEAASGTDTQYF	TGTGCCAGCAGTGAAGCGGCTAGCGGGACTGATACGCAGTATTTT
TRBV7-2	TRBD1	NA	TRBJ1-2	CASSPGTAYGYTF	TGTGCCAGCAGCCCGGGGACAGCCTATGGCTACACCTTC
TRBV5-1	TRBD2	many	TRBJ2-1	CASRMSGRYNEQFF	TGCGCCAGCAGGATGAGCGGGAGGTACAATGAGCAGTTCTTC
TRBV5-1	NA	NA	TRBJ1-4	CASSPRTANNEKLFF	TGCGCCAGCAGCCCACGCACAGCTAATAATGAAAAACTGTTTTTT